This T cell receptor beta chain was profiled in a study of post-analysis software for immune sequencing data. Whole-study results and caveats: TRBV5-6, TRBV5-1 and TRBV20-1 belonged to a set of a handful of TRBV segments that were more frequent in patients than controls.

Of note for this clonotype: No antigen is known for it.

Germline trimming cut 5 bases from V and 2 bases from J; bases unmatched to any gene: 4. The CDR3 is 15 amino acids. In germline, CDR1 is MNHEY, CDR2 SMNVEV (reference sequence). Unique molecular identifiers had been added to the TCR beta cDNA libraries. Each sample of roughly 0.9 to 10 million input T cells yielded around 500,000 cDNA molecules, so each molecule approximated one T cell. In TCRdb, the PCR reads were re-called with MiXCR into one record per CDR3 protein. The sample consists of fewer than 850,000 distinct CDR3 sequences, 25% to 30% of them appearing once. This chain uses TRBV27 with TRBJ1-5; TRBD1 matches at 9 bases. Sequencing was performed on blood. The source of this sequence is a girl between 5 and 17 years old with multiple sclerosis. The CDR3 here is CASSTDRGGNQPQHF. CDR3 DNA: TGTGCCAGCAGTACAGACAGGGGGGGCAATCAGCCCCAGCATTTT.